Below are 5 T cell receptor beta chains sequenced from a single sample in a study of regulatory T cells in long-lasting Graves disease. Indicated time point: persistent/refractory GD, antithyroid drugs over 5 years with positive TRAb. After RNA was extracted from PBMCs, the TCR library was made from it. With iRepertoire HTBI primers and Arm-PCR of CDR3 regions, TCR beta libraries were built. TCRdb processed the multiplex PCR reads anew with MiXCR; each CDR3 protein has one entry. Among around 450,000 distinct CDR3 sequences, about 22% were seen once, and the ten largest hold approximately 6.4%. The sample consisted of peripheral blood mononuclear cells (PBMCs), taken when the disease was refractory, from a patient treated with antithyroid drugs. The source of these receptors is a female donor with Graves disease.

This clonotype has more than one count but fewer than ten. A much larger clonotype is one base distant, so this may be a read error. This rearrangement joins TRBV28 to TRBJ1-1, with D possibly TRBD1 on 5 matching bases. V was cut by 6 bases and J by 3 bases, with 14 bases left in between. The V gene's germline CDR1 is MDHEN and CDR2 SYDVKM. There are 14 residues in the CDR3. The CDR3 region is CASRNGQPDTEAFF. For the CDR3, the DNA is TGTGCCAGCAGAAACGGACAACCAGACACTGAAGCTTTCTTT.

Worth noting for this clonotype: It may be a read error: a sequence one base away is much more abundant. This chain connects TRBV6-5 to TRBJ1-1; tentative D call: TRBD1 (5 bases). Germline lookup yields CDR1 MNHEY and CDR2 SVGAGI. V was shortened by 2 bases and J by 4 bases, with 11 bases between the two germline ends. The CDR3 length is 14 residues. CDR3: CASSYGAGSTEAFF. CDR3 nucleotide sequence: TGTGCCAGCAGTTACGGGGCAGGGTCCACTGAAGCTTTCTTT.

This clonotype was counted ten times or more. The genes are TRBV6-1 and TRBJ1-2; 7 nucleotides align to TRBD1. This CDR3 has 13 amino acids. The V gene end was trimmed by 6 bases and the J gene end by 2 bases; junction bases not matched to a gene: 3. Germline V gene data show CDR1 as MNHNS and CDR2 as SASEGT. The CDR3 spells CASRLGQNYGYTF. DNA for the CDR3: TGTGCCAGCAGACTGGGACAGAACTATGGCTACACCTTC.

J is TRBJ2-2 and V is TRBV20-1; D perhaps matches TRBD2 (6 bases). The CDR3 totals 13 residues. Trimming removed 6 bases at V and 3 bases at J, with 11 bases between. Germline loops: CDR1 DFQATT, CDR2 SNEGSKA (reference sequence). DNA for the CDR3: TGCAGTGCCAATCGGGAGTACACCGGGGAGCTGTTTTTT. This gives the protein CSANREYTGELFF.

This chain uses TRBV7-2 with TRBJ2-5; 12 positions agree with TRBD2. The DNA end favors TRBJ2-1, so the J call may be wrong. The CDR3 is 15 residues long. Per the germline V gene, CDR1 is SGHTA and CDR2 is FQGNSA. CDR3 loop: CASSLRILAGGEQFF. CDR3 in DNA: TGTGCCAGCAGCTTAAGAATTCTAGCGGGGGGGGAGCAGTTCTTC.